Presented here are 3 T cell receptor beta chains from one specimen sequenced in a study of T-cell reconstitution after alpha-beta-depleted transplantation in children. The TCRbeta library was prepared with unique molecular identifiers. TCRdb reprocessed the PCR reads via MiXCR and lists one record per CDR3 protein. The sample lists hundreds of thousands of distinct CDR3 sequences, 10% to 15% occurring once. Sequencing used PBMCs, obtained before TCRalphabeta/CD19-depleted stem cell transplant. Every receptor here comes from a girl under 10 years old with congenital amegakaryocytic thrombocytopenia, due to receive a stem cell transplant.

The rearrangement joins TRBV12-3 or TRBV12-4 to TRBJ2-1; weak D call: TRBD2 (5 bases). Trimming took 3 bases from V and 8 from J, leaving 14 bases between them. This CDR3 region has 14 residues. This CDR3 reads CASSFKRTFDEQFF. CDR3 nucleotide sequence: TGTGCCAGCAGTTTCAAGCGGACCTTCGATGAGCAGTTCTTC.

This chain connects TRBV20-1 to TRBJ1-2; the D gene is possibly TRBD1 (5 bases). The CDR3 spans 14 residues. Trimming cost V 3 bases and J 0 bases, with 11 bases left between them. CDR1 DFQATT and CDR2 SNEGSKA come from the germline V gene (reference sequence). CDR3 sequence: CSARGVFSNYGYTF. The CDR3 coding sequence is TGCAGTGCTAGGGGGGTGTTCTCTAACTATGGCTACACCTTC.

Ten or more counts support this clonotype. The chain carries TRBV29-1 and TRBJ2-5, with D perhaps given as TRBD1 or TRBD2 (5 bases each). Germline CDR1 and CDR2: SQVTM and ANQGSEA. The CDR3 extends over 14 amino acids. V shed 3 bases and J shed 0 bases, with 11 bases lying between them. CDR3 nucleotides: TGCAGCGTTGATGGGGGATTCGACCAAGAGACCCAGTACTTC. It translates to CSVDGGFDQETQYF.